What follows are 32 T cell receptor beta chains derived from one specimen sequenced in a study of T cell repertoires in cytomegalovirus infection. TCRdb independently ran MiXCR on the reads; one entry per CDR3 protein. The sample records 200,000 to 250,000 distinct CDR3 sequences, 35% to 40% being singletons. These receptors are not linked to any known antigen. The sample in question was CD8+ T cells from cultured PBMCs, obtained from culture after CMV antigen stimulation. All receptors derive from a human donor in good health (CMV status not recorded). Some clones in this sample may be carry-over from other donors' samples.

This clonotype occurred a few times. The chain carries TRBV15 and TRBJ1-5; unclear D gene. Trimming cost V 0 bases and J 5 bases, with 11 bases left between them. The CDR3 is made up of 15 amino acids. Germline V gene lookup returns CDR1 LNHNV and CDR2 YYDKDF (reference sequence). The CDR3 bases are TGTGCCACCAGCAGAGATAGGCAGAGAGATCAGCCCCAGCATTTT. Amino acid sequence: CATSRDRQRDQPQHF.

The chain joins TRBV28 to TRBJ2-3, with TRBD2 identical over 8 bases. The junction had 12 bases not matched to a gene; V was cut back by 4 bases and J by 9 bases. This CDR3 region has 15 residues. From germline, CDR1 is MDHEN and CDR2 SYDVKM. CDR3: CASSSSLAVVRTQYF. The DNA for the CDR3 is TGTGCCAGCAGTTCGTCACTAGCGGTGGTTAGGACGCAGTATTTT.

The V call is TRBV7-3, the J call TRBJ2-2, with 11 bases fitting TRBD1. The J segment lost 4 bases and the V segment lost 8 bases, leaving 6 bases of the junction unmatched. Germline lookup yields CDR1 SGHTA and CDR2 FQGTGA. The CDR3 is made up of 15 amino acids. This chain's CDR3 is CASSGTGGSTGELFF. CDR3 DNA sequence: TGTGCCAGCTCAGGGACAGGGGGATCCACCGGGGAGCTGTTTTTT.

CDR3 DNA: TGTGCCAGCAGCTTTACTTCTCCCTACGAGCAGTACTTC. Translated: CASSFTSPYEQYF. This sequence joins TRBV7-9 and TRBJ2-7; unclear D gene. Germline CDR1 is SEHNR and CDR2 is FQNEAQ (reference sequence). CDR3 length: 13 residues. Trimming cost V 3 bases and J 2 bases, with 8 bases left between them. Full variable domain (outside the CDR3, taken from reference TRBV7-9 and TRBJ2-7): DTGVSQNPRHKITKRGQNVTFRCDPISEHNRLYWYRQTLGQGPEFLTYFQNEAQLEKSRLLSDRFSAERPKGSFSTLEIQRTEQGDSAMYLCASSFTSPYEQYFGPGTRLTVT.

The rearrangement joins TRBV7-6 to TRBJ2-7; the D is unclear. Germline CDR1 is SGHVS and CDR2 is FNYEAQ. The CDR3 has 15 residues. V lost 2 bases and J lost 2, with 13 bases in between. CDR3 loop: CASSLRVSTAYEQYF. In DNA, the CDR3 is TGTGCCAGCAGCTTAAGGGTGTCGACGGCCTACGAGCAGTACTTC.

The chain uses TRBV4-2 and TRBJ2-2, with 16 bases identical to TRBD2. CDR3 length equals 17 residues. J lost 6 bases, V lost 3 bases, and 4 bases had no gene match. Germline CDR1 is LGHNA and CDR2 is YNFKEQ. The CDR3 loop is CASSHVGTSGRAGELFF. CDR3 bases: TGTGCCAGCAGCCACGTGGGGACTAGCGGGAGGGCCGGGGAGCTGTTTTTT.

This clonotype has only a few counts. This chain uses TRBV12-3 or TRBV12-4 with TRBJ2-3; 10 nucleotides align to TRBD1. This CDR3 has 15 amino acids. V lost 6 bases, J lost 4 bases, and 7 bases stayed unmatched. CDR3 DNA: TGTGCCAGCAGGTCATCGGGACAGGGGCCAGATACGCAGTATTTT. This encodes CASRSSGQGPDTQYF.

On this clonotype itself: A read error may produce the germline difference seen at one junction end. V gene TRBV7-8 combines with J gene TRBJ2-2; TRBD1 matches 7 bases. The CDR3 extends over 16 amino acids. Germline values: CDR1 SGHVS, CDR2 FQNEAQ. The CDR3 reads CASSSAGTANTGDLFF. The CDR3 DNA reads TGTGCAAGCAGCTCGGCCGGGACAGCGAACACCGGGGATCTGTTTTTT.

The rearrangement uses TRBV12-3 or TRBV12-4 and TRBJ1-6; D ambiguous. V was clipped by 1 base and J by 0 bases, with 7 bases between them. The CDR3 covers 16 residues. DNA for the CDR3: TGTGCCAGCAGTTTAGGGCAGGTCTCCTATAATTCACCCCTCCACTTT. Its protein product is CASSLGQVSYNSPLHF.

The chain uses TRBV27 and TRBJ1-2, with D uncertain. The CDR3 is made up of 13 amino acids. Per the germline V gene, CDR1 is MNHEY and CDR2 is SMNVEV (reference sequence). V was trimmed by 4 bases and J by 2 bases, leaving 8 bases between them. As DNA, the CDR3 is TGTGCCAGCAGTTGGGGTTCCAACTATGGCTACACCTTC. It encodes CASSWGSNYGYTF.

The V call is TRBV7-9, the J call TRBJ2-5; 9 positions match TRBD1. V was clipped by 1 base and J by 5 bases; unmatched bases: 2. From germline, CDR1 is SEHNR and CDR2 FQNEAQ (reference sequence). This CDR3 is 14 amino acids long. CDR3 residues: CASSLEDRGETQYF. CDR3 nucleotides: TGTGCCAGCAGCTTAGAAGACAGGGGGGAGACCCAGTACTTC.

The chain recombines TRBV11-2 with TRBJ1-5; D is undetermined. In germline, CDR1 is SGHAT, CDR2 FQNNGV. V lost 5 bases and J 1 base, leaving 12 bases between the germline ends. This CDR3 comprises 15 residues. The CDR3 region is CASSLSGSSNQPQHF. The CDR3 region has the DNA TGTGCCAGCAGCCTGAGCGGTTCCAGCAATCAGCCCCAGCATTTT.

The gene calls are TRBV7-4 and TRBJ1-4; the D is unclear. CDR3 length: 14 amino acids. Germline V gene data show CDR1 as SGHVT and CDR2 as SQSDAQ. Trimming shortened V by 3 bases and J by 8 bases, and 13 bases separated the two germline ends. In nucleotides, the CDR3 is TGTGCCAGCAGCTTTTTGCAGCTGTGCGAAAAACTGTTTTTT. This sequence encodes CASSFLQLCEKLFF.

This clonotype was observed once. The chain recombines TRBV27 with TRBJ1-5, with D possibly matching TRBD1 (6 bases). In germline, CDR1 is MNHEY, CDR2 SMNVEV (reference sequence). V lost 11 bases to trimming and J lost 0 bases, with 17 bases between them. The CDR3 is 15 residues long. In DNA, the CDR3 is TGTGCCGGCCGTCAGGGGCACTATAGCAATCAGCCCCAGCATTTT. Amino acids: CAGRQGHYSNQPQHF.

The chain employs TRBV9 and TRBJ2-1, with 9 bases identical to TRBD2. J lost 8 bases, V lost 0 bases, and 9 bases had no gene match. Germline values: CDR1 SGDLS, CDR2 YYNGEE. The CDR3 has 16 residues. CDR3 sequence: CASSVGGRGFYDEQFF. Written as DNA, the CDR3 is TGTGCCAGCAGCGTAGGCGGGAGGGGTTTTTATGATGAGCAGTTCTTC.

In its sample, this clonotype was seen many times. The CDR3 here is CASSSTSGDTGELFF. The CDR3 nucleotides read TGTGCCAGCAGCAGTACTAGCGGGGACACCGGGGAGCTGTTTTTT. The V gene is TRBV7-2, the J gene TRBJ2-2; 10 positions agree with TRBD2. Germline V gives CDR1 SGHTA, CDR2 FQGNSA. This CDR3 has 15 residues. Trimming removed 5 bases from V and 3 bases from J; junction bases left unmatched: 3.

This clonotype was detected a few times. The chain has TRBV6-6 and TRBJ2-5; 11 nucleotides match TRBD2. Germline-derived CDR1 and CDR2 are MNHNY and SVGAGI (reference sequence). Trimming removed 5 bases from V and 4 bases from J; junction bases left unmatched: 6. The CDR3 covers 15 residues. The CDR3: CASSNSGGALETQYF. As DNA, the CDR3 is TGTGCCAGCAGTAATAGCGGGGGGGCTCTAGAGACCCAGTACTTC.

The chain joins TRBV27 to TRBJ1-1; TRBD1 might be the D (5 bases). The V end lost 6 bases, the J end lost 0 bases, and 11 bases lay between the germline ends. Germline-derived CDR1 and CDR2 are MNHEY and SMNVEV (reference sequence). The CDR3 spans 14 residues. The CDR3, as DNA: TGTGCCAGCAGCTACGGGGGGGTGAACACTGAAGCTTTCTTT. Amino acids: CASSYGGVNTEAFF.

This clonotype has only a few counts. This sequence joins TRBV19 and TRBJ2-2; D unclear. Trimming pared 6 bases from V and 3 bases from J, leaving 11 bases between. The CDR3 extends over 14 amino acids. Germline assignment: CDR1 LNHDA and CDR2 SQIVND (reference sequence). The CDR3 bases are TGTGCCAGTAGAGGTGACGGATACACCGGGGAGCTGTTTTTT. Translating gives CASRGDGYTGELFF.

The V gene is TRBV12-5, the J gene TRBJ1-4; the D gene is possibly TRBD1 (6 bases). From germline, CDR1 is LGHNT and CDR2 FRNRAP. This CDR3 spans 15 amino acids. Trimming cost V 0 bases and J 12 bases, with 17 bases left between them. CDR3 protein: CASGLVQGAPVELFF. The CDR3 region has the DNA TGTGCTAGTGGTTTGGTACAGGGAGCGCCGGTAGAACTGTTTTTT.

This clonotype appeared a single time. The chain uses TRBV5-1 and TRBJ1-2; the match to TRBD1 covers 7 bases. Trimming at V came to 0 bases and at J to 8 bases, leaving 10 bases not matched to a gene. Per germline, CDR1 SGHRS and CDR2 YFSETQ. CDR3 length equals 15 residues. The chain's CDR3 is CASSLAAGGRQGYTF. The CDR3 region has the DNA TGCGCCAGCAGCTTGGCCGCAGGGGGAAGGCAAGGCTACACCTTC.

There are a few counts of this clonotype. The gene calls are TRBV28 and TRBJ2-5; no definite D call. Germline loops: CDR1 MDHEN, CDR2 SYDVKM. Trimming stripped 6 bases from V and 2 bases from J, with 10 bases between. The CDR3 runs to 13 residues. As DNA, the CDR3 is TGTGCCAGCAGCCCAGGCACGCAAGAGACCCAGTACTTC. Translated: CASSPGTQETQYF. Combining the CDR3 with reference TRBV28 and TRBJ2-5 gives the whole variable domain DVKVTQSSRYLVKRTGEKVFLECVQDMDHENMFWYRQDPGLGLRLIYFSYDVKMKEKGDIPEGYSVSREKKERFSLILESASTNQTSMYLCASSPGTQETQYFGPGTRLLVL.

The chain recombines TRBV28 with TRBJ1-1; D not certain. Trimming removed 4 bases from V and 8 bases from J, with 11 bases in between. This CDR3 region has 12 residues. Germline loops: CDR1 MDHEN, CDR2 SYDVKM. CDR3 DNA sequence: TGTGCCAGCAGTTATACTCCTCCGGAAGCTTTCTTT. Protein product: CASSYTPPEAFF.

This chain uses TRBV6-1 with TRBJ2-1, with a weak D call TRBD2 (5 bases). CDR1 is MNHNS and CDR2 is SASEGT in the germline V gene. Trimming left V 9 bases short and J 1 base short, with 13 bases between. CDR3 length equals 14 residues. CDR3 sequence (DNA): TGTGCCAGTGCTCTAGCAGTATCCTACAATGAGCAGTTCTTC. This gives the protein CASALAVSYNEQFF.

The chain couples TRBV12-3 or TRBV12-4 to TRBJ1-1, with TRBD1 as a possible D gene (5 bases). This CDR3 region has 15 residues. Trimming removed 5 bases at V and 0 bases at J, with 13 bases between. CDR3 region: CASSRSNRLNTEAFF. DNA for the CDR3: TGTGCCAGCAGTCGAAGCAACAGGTTGAACACTGAAGCTTTCTTT.

This clonotype was counted between two and nine times. The genes are TRBV5-4 and TRBJ1-4, with D tentatively TRBD1 (5 bases). Trimming cost V 2 bases and J 8 bases, with 10 bases left between them. Germline values: CDR1 SGHNT, CDR2 YYREEE (reference sequence). The CDR3 has 13 amino acids. CDR3 region: CASSFGRGEKLFF. The DNA for the CDR3 is TGTGCCAGCAGCTTCGGGAGGGGAGAAAAACTGTTTTTT.

The V and J genes are TRBV7-6 and TRBJ2-7, with a possible D match to TRBD1 (6 bases). Trimming took 5 bases from V and 6 from J, leaving 20 bases between them. The germline V gene encodes CDR1 SGHVS and CDR2 FNYEAQ. The CDR3 runs to 15 residues. CDR3 amino acids: CASSLRRTEWVEQYF. CDR3 DNA sequence: TGTGCCAGCAGCCTCAGGCGGACAGAGTGGGTCGAGCAGTACTTC.

This clonotype occurred a few times. This sequence joins TRBV7-3 and TRBJ2-7; TRBD2 might be the D (6 bases). Germline V CDR1 and CDR2: SGHTA, FQGTGA. This CDR3 region has 15 residues. Trimming took 5 bases from V and 4 from J, leaving 18 bases between them. The CDR3, as DNA: TGTGCCAGCAGCCCCTATGGGGGGAAGAGGTACGAGCAGTACTTC. Translated: CASSPYGGKRYEQYF.

This clonotype occurred a few times. This chain connects TRBV7-9 to TRBJ1-5; D unclear. Germline values: CDR1 SEHNR, CDR2 FQNEAQ (reference sequence). V gave up 5 bases and J gave up 2 bases, with 13 bases separating them. CDR3 length equals 15 residues. The CDR3, as DNA: TGTGCCAGCAGCCCCACCAGTAGCCGCAATCAGCCCCAGCATTTT. Amino acid sequence: CASSPTSSRNQPQHF.

V usage is TRBV28 and J usage is TRBJ2-7, with TRBD1 matching over 7 bases. The CDR3 runs to 17 residues. V dropped 5 bases and J dropped 0; count of bases not matched to a gene: 13. The V gene's germline CDR1 is MDHEN and CDR2 SYDVKM. The CDR3 loop reads CASSIPDRTGSSYEQYF. In DNA, the CDR3 is TGTGCCAGCAGTATCCCCGATCGGACAGGTAGCTCCTACGAGCAGTACTTC.

This clonotype was counted a few times. The chain recombines TRBV5-1 with TRBJ1-6, with 7 bases identical to TRBD1. This CDR3 contains 16 residues. Germline values: CDR1 SGHRS, CDR2 YFSETQ. V dropped 4 bases and J dropped 6; count of bases not matched to a gene: 10. The CDR3 spells CASSELPHRGNSPLHF. The CDR3 bases are TGCGCCAGCAGCGAGCTACCACACAGGGGTAATTCACCCCTCCACTTT.

The table lists this clonotype with a few counts. This sequence joins TRBV9 and TRBJ2-1, with D maybe TRBD2 (6 bases). Germline CDR1 is SGDLS and CDR2 is YYNGEE. This CDR3 region has 15 residues. With 0 bases removed from V and 7 bases from J, the gap between germline ends came to 14 bases. The CDR3 here is CASSVGGDLWNEQFF. CDR3 DNA sequence: TGTGCCAGCAGCGTAGGCGGGGACCTCTGGAATGAGCAGTTCTTC.